This T cell receptor beta chain was recorded in a study of T cell responses to AZD1222 COVID-19 vaccine. Trimming took off 5 bases at V and 1 base at J, with 11 bases between the two ends. The CDR3 runs to 14 residues. Germline-derived CDR1 and CDR2 are MNHEY and SMNVEV (reference sequence). Clones were read by immunoSEQ multiplex PCR, and TCRdb kept only the in-frame ones, dropping some. The sample records 90,000 to 120,000 clones, roughly 87% being singletons. Note on this clone: Its antigen remains unidentified.

Overall study findings and caveats: Unmutated variant regions are reportedly targeted by nearly half of spike-specific TCRs. The study found vaccine-associated CD4 TCRs spanning spike, dominant at 160-218 and 743-854.

The chain links TRBV27 to TRBJ1-1; D call uncertain. This receptor was obtained from an adult who received the AZD1222 COVID-19 vaccine. The starting material was peripheral blood, obtained 28 days after the second AZD1222 dose. DNA of the CDR3: TGTGCCAGCAGTATCGAACAGAGGAACACTGAAGCTTTCTTT. Translating it yields CASSIEQRNTEAFF.